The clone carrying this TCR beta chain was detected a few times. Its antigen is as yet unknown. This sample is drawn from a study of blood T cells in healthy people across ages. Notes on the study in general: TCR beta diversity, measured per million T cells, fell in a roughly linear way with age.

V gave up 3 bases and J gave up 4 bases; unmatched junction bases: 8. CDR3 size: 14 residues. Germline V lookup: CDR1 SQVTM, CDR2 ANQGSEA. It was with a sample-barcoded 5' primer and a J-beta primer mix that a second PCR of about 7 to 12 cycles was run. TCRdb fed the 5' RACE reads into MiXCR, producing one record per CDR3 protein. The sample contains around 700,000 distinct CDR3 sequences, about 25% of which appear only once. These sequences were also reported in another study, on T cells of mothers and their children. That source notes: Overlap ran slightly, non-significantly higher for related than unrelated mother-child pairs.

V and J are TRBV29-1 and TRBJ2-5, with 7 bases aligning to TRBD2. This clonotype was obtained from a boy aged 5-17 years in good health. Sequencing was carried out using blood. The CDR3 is CSVESVGGRETQYF. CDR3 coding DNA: TGCAGCGTTGAGTCGGTGGGAGGGAGAGAGACCCAGTACTTC.